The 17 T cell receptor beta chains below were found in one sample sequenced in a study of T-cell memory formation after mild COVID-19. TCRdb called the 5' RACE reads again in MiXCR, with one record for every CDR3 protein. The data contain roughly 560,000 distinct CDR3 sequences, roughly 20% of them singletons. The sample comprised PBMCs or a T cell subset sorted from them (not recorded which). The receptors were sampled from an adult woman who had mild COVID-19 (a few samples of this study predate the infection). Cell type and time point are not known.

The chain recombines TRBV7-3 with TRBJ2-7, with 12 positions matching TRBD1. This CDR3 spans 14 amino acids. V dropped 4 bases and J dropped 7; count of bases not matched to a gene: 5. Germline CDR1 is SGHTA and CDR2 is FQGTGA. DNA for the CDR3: TGTGCCAGCAGCTCGGGACAGGGGGCGCGAGAGCAGTACTTC. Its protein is CASSSGQGAREQYF.

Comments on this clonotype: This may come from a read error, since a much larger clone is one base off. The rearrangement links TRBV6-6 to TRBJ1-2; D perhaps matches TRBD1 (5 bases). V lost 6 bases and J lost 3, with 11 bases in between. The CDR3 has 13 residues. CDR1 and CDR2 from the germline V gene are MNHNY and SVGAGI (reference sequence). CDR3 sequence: CASSSGTDYGYTF. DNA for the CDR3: TGTGCCAGCAGCTCCGGGACGGACTATGGCTACACCTTC.

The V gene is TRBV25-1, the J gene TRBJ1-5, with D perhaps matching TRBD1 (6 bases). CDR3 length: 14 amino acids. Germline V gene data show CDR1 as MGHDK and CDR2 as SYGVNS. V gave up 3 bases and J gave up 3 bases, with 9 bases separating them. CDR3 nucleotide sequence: TGTGCCAGCAGTGAGACAGGCTACAATCAGCCCCAGCATTTT. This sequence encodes CASSETGYNQPQHF. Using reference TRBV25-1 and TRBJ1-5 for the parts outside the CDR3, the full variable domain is EADIYQTPRYLVIGTGKKITLECSQTMGHDKMYWYQQDPGMELHLIHYSYGVNSTEKGDLSSESTVSRIRTEHFPLTLESARPSHTSQYLCASSETGYNQPQHFGDGTRLSIL.

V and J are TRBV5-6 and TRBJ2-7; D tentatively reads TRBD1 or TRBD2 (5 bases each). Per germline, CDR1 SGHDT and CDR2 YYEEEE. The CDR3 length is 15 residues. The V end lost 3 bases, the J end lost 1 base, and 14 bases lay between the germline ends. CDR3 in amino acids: CASSSGALASYEQYF. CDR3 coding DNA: TGTGCCAGCAGCTCCGGGGCCCTAGCTTCCTACGAGCAGTACTTC.

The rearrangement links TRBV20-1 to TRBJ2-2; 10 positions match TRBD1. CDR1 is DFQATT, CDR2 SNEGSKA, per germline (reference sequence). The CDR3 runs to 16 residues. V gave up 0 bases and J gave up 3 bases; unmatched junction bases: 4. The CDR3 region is CSARDHGTGDTGELFF. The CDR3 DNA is TGCAGTGCTAGAGATCACGGGACAGGGGACACCGGGGAGCTGTTTTTT.

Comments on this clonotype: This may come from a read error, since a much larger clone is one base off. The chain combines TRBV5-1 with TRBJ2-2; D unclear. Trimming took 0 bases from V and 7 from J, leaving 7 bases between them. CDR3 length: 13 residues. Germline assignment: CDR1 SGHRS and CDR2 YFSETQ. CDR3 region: CASSLEFGGELFF. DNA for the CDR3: TGCGCCAGCAGCTTGGAGTTCGGCGGGGAGCTGTTTTTT.

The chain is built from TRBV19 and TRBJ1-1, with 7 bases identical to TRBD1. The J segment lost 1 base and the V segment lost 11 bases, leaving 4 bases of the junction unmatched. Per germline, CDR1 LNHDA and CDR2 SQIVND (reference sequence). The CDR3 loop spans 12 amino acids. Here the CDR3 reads CAARTGNTEAFF. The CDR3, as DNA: TGTGCCGCCCGGACAGGGAACACTGAAGCTTTCTTT.

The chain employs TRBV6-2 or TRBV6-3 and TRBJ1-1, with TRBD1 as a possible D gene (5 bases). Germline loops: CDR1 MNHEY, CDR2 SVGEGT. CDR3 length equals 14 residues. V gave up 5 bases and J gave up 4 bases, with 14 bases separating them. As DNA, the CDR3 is TGTGCCAGCAGTCGGCAGGGCTCCCGCACTGAAGCTTTCTTT. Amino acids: CASSRQGSRTEAFF.

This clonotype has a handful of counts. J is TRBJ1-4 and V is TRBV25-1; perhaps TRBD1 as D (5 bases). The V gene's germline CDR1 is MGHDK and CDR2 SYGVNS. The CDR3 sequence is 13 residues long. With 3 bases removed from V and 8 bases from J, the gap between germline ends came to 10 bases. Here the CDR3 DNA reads TGTGCCAGCAGTGACCTAGGGGACGAAAAACTGTTTTTT. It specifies CASSDLGDEKLFF. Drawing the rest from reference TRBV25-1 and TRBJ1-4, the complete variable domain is EADIYQTPRYLVIGTGKKITLECSQTMGHDKMYWYQQDPGMELHLIHYSYGVNSTEKGDLSSESTVSRIRTEHFPLTLESARPSHTSQYLCASSDLGDEKLFFGSGTQLSVL.

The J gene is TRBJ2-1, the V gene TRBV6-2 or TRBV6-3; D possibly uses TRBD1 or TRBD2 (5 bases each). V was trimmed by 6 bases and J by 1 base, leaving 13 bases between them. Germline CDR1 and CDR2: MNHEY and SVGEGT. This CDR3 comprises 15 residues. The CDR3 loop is CASREGRWSYNEQFF. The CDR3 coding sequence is TGTGCCAGCAGAGAGGGACGGTGGTCCTACAATGAGCAGTTCTTC.

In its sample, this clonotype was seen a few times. CDR3 sequence: CAWRTGLGGYTF. DNA of the CDR3: TGTGCCTGGAGAACGGGATTGGGTGGCTACACCTTC. The V and J genes are TRBV30 and TRBJ1-2; D uncertain. There are 12 residues in the CDR3. Germline assignment: CDR1 GTSNPN and CDR2 SVGIG (reference sequence). Trimming stripped 3 bases from V and 7 bases from J, with 12 bases between.

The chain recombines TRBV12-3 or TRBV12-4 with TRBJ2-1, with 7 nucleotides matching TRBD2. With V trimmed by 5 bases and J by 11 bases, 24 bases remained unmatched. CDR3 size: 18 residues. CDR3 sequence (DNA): TGTGCCAGCAGTGAAGCTACGGGCGGGGGTTCGATTACGCGGAAGCAGTTCTTC. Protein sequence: CASSEATGGGSITRKQFF.

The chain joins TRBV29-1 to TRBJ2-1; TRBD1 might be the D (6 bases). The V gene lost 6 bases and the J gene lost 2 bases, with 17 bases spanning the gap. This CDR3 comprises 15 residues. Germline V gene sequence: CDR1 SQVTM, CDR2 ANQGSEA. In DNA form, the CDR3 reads TGCAGCGTGGACACAGGGTCTTCTGCCTACAATGAGCAGTTCTTC. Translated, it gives CSVDTGSSAYNEQFF.

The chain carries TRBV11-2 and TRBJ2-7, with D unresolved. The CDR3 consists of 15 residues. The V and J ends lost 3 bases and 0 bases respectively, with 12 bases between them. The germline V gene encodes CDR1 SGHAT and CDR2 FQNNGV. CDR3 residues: CASSFGADSSYEQYF. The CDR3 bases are TGTGCCAGCAGCTTTGGCGCCGACTCCTCCTACGAGCAGTACTTC. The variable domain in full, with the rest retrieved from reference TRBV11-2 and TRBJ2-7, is EAGVAQSPRYKIIEKRQSVAFWCNPISGHATLYWYQQILGQGPKLLIQFQNNGVVDDSQLPKDRFSAERLKGVDSTLKIQPAKLEDSAVYLCASSFGADSSYEQYFGPGTRLTVT.

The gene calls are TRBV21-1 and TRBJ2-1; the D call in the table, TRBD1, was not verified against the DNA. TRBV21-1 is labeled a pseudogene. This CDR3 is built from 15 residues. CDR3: CASSNRSRDGGKQFF. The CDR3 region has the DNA TGTGCCAGCAGCAACCGGTCCAGAGATGGGGGCAAGCAGTTCTTC.

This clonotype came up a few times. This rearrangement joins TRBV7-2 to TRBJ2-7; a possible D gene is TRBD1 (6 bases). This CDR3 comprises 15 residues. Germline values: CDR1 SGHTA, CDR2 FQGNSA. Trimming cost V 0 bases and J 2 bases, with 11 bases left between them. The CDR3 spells CASSLAARTAYEQYF. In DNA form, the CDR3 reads TGTGCCAGCAGCTTAGCGGCCCGGACAGCCTACGAGCAGTACTTC. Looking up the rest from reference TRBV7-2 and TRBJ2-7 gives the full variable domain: GAGVSQSPSNKVTEKGKDVELRCDPISGHTALYWYRQSLGQGLEFLIYFQGNSAPDKSGLPSDRFSAERTGGSVSTLTIQRTQQEDSAVYLCASSLAARTAYEQYFGPGTRLTVT.

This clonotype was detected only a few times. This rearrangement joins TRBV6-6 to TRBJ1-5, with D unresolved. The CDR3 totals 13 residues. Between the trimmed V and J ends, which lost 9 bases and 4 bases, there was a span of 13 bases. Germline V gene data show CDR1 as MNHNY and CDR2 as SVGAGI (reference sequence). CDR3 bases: TGTGCCAGTAACCGCGACGGGAATCAGCCCCAGCATTTT. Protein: CASNRDGNQPQHF.